Reported below is one T cell receptor beta chain. Its antigen remains unidentified. The read halts 3 residues ahead of the CDR3 end, with the missing end drawn from the germline J gene. Measured with immunoSEQ multiplex PCR; TCRdb has only the in-frame clones, and not every one. The table lists about 31,000 clones. Recipients received nonmyeloablative bone marrow transplants from related graft donors, with transient mixed chimerism. The source of the sample is a study of Tregs in tolerant kidney transplant recipients. Points from the study as a whole: For some patients, primers changed over time, blocking nucleotide-level comparison. Antigen-driven expansion was suggested because donor-specific Tregs expanded more than all Tregs in tolerant patients. Expanding Tregs on activated donor B cells appeared to best identify donor-specific TCRbeta clones.

This CDR3 is built from 14 residues. Germline V gene sequence: CDR1 LNHDA, CDR2 SQIVND (reference sequence). V lost 9 bases, J lost 5 bases, and 6 bases stayed unmatched. The sample here was CD4+ T cells from blood (PBMCs), taken 24 months after the transplant. The V and J genes are TRBV19 and TRBJ2-2; 10 nucleotides agree with TRBD1. This clonotype was sampled from a human patient who received a combined kidney and bone marrow transplant. The graft donor may account for some of the T cells. CDR3 residues: CASGTGAGTGELFF. The covered CDR3 bases are TGTGCCAGCGGGACAGGGGCGGGGACCGGGGAG.